These 15 T cell receptor beta chains share one sample of origin, sequenced in a study of radiation and T cells in renal cell carcinoma. Assay used: immunoSEQ multiplex PCR; TCRdb lists only in-frame clones, some missing. The sample lists 10,000 to 15,000 clones, 25% to 35% seen once, with approximately 15% in the top ten. The treatment: 15 Gy SBRT to primary tumor, nephrectomy 4 weeks later. The sequencing here drew on tumor tissue, taken from a patient whose treatment included radiotherapy and nephrectomy. These receptors were taken from a man aged 55 to 69 with renal cell carcinoma.

This clone is termed hyperexpanded. The chain couples TRBV19 to TRBJ1-2; perhaps TRBD1 as D (5 bases). CDR1 and CDR2 (germline): LNHDA, SQIVND (reference sequence). The V and J ends lost 7 bases and 8 bases respectively, with 11 bases between them. The CDR3 has 11 amino acids. CDR3 region: CASNNRRGYTF. The DNA of the CDR3 is TGTGCCAGTAATAACAGGAGGGGCTACACCTTC.

The V call is TRBV6-5, the J call TRBJ1-5; D possibly corresponds to TRBD1 (5 bases). Germline V gene sequence: CDR1 MNHEY, CDR2 SVGAGI. V lost 8 bases and J 3 bases, leaving 11 bases between the germline ends. This CDR3 spans 13 amino acids. The CDR3 DNA reads as TGTGCCAGCGCCAGGGCTGCCAATCAGCCCCAGCATTTT. Protein sequence: CASARAANQPQHF.

Ten or more counts support this clone. The chain uses TRBV2 and TRBJ2-7; TRBD1 matches at 8 bases. Trimming at V came to 11 bases and at J to 3 bases, leaving 3 bases not matched to a gene. The germline V gene encodes CDR1 SNHLY and CDR2 FYNNEI. The CDR3 sequence is 11 residues long. The CDR3 protein is CAGDRGYEQYF. CDR3 in DNA: TGTGCCGGCGACAGGGGCTACGAGCAGTACTTC.

The V call is TRBV5-4, the J call TRBJ2-5; D gene uncertain. Trimming pared 4 bases from V and 0 bases from J, leaving 7 bases between. Germline CDR1 SGHNT, CDR2 YYREEE (reference sequence). The CDR3 contains 13 residues. CDR3: CASSRYYQETQYF. The DNA of the CDR3 is TGTGCCAGCAGCAGATACTACCAAGAGACCCAGTACTTC.

The V gene is TRBV29-1, the J gene TRBJ2-5; 9 positions agree with TRBD2. This CDR3 is 13 amino acids long. With 6 bases clipped from V and 4 bases from J, the junction kept 6 bases outside the gene matches. Germline CDR1 and CDR2: SQVTM and ANQGSEA. The CDR3 spells CSVRPAGGETQYF. The DNA of the CDR3 is TGCAGCGTGAGGCCAGCGGGGGGAGAGACCCAGTACTTC.

In this sample, this clone is medium-sized. The J gene is TRBJ1-1, the V gene TRBV9; D is uncertain. From germline, CDR1 is SGDLS and CDR2 YYNGEE. The CDR3 extends over 15 amino acids. Trimming took 0 bases from V and 3 from J, leaving 12 bases between them. Written as DNA, the CDR3 is TGTGCCAGCAGCGTAGAGGGCAGGCAAGACACTGAAGCTTTCTTT. Protein product: CASSVEGRQDTEAFF.

J is TRBJ2-1 and V is TRBV7-2; D may correspond to TRBD1 or TRBD2 (5 bases each). This CDR3 comprises 12 residues. Trimming left V 3 bases short and J 9 bases short, with 9 bases between. The germline V gene has CDR1 SGHTA and CDR2 FQGNSA. CDR3 bases: TGTGCCAGCAGCTTCGCAGGGACTGAGCAGTTCTTC. Translation: CASSFAGTEQFF.

This chain joins TRBV19 and TRBJ1-1; D possibly corresponds to TRBD1 (5 bases). V was clipped by 3 bases and J by 3 bases, with 8 bases between them. CDR1 is LNHDA and CDR2 is SQIVND in the germline V gene (reference sequence). The length of the CDR3 is 13 residues. The CDR3 DNA reads TGTGCCAGTAGTATCTTAGGGGACACTGAAGCTTTCTTT. It encodes CASSILGDTEAFF.

The chain combines TRBV30 with TRBJ1-1; D is unclear. V was trimmed by 7 bases and J by 5 bases, leaving 14 bases between them. The CDR3 has 12 residues. Germline V gene sequence: CDR1 GTSNPN, CDR2 SVGIG (reference sequence). CDR3 amino acids: CASKRGTTEAFF. In DNA form, the CDR3 reads TGTGCCTCGAAACGGGGAACGACTGAAGCTTTCTTT.

By frequency in the sample, this clone is medium-sized. The chain carries TRBV9 and TRBJ1-2; no firm D call. The CDR3 extends over 14 amino acids. Germline CDR1 SGDLS, CDR2 YYNGEE. The germline V and J ends were trimmed by 0 bases and 5 bases, with 11 bases remaining between them. The CDR3, as DNA: TGTGCCAGCAGCGTAGTATATTGGGGATATGGCTACACCTTC. This sequence encodes CASSVVYWGYGYTF.

The rearrangement links TRBV30 to TRBJ2-7, with a tentative D call TRBD2 (5 bases). CDR1 GTSNPN and CDR2 SVGIG come from the germline V gene (reference sequence). V was cut by 8 bases and J by 7 bases, with 12 bases left in between. This CDR3 spans 10 amino acids. CDR3 coding DNA: TGTGCCCACGGGATCGGAGAGCAGTACTTC. Amino acids: CAHGIGEQYF.

V and J are TRBV5-4 and TRBJ2-5; 12 bases map to TRBD2. The CDR3 covers 16 residues. With 2 bases clipped from V and 2 bases from J, the junction kept 4 bases outside the gene matches. The V gene's germline CDR1 is SGHNT and CDR2 YYREEE (reference sequence). The CDR3 DNA is TGTGCCAGCAGCTTCCTAGCGGGGGGGCCTCAAGAGACCCAGTACTTC. It yields the protein CASSFLAGGPQETQYF.

This clone was seen once. The chain links TRBV6-5 to TRBJ2-3; 11 bases fit TRBD1. Germline CDR1 reads MNHEY; CDR2 reads SVGAGI. CDR3 size: 15 residues. The ends lost 6 bases at V and 4 bases at J; junction bases unmatched: 6. The CDR3 nucleotides read TGTGCCAGCAGACCGGACAGGGGGCGTGCAGATACGCAGTATTTT. This sequence encodes CASRPDRGRADTQYF.

This clone was seen only a few times. The rearrangement uses TRBV12-5 and TRBJ2-1; 11 positions match TRBD2. The CDR3 runs to 16 residues. Trimming at V came to 0 bases and at J to 6 bases, leaving 4 bases not matched to a gene. The germline V gene encodes CDR1 LGHNT and CDR2 FRNRAP. The CDR3 sequence is CASGLVLAGVSNEQFF. The CDR3 DNA follows: TGTGCTAGTGGTTTGGTACTAGCGGGGGTTAGCAATGAGCAGTTCTTC.

The J gene is TRBJ2-6, the V gene TRBV7-3; D not certain. Germline-derived CDR1 and CDR2 are SGHTA and FQGTGA. This CDR3 has 14 residues. V was trimmed by 3 bases and J by 4 bases, leaving 7 bases between them. CDR3 sequence reads: CASSFKSGANVLTF. CDR3 DNA: TGTGCCAGCAGCTTTAAAAGCGGGGCCAACGTCCTGACTTTC. The whole variable domain, filled in from reference TRBV7-3 and TRBJ2-6, reads GAGVSQTPSNKVTEKGKYVELRCDPISGHTALYWYRQSLGQGPEFLIYFQGTGAADDSGLPNDRFFAVRPEGSVSTLKIQRTERGDSAVYLCASSFKSGANVLTFGAGSRLTVL.